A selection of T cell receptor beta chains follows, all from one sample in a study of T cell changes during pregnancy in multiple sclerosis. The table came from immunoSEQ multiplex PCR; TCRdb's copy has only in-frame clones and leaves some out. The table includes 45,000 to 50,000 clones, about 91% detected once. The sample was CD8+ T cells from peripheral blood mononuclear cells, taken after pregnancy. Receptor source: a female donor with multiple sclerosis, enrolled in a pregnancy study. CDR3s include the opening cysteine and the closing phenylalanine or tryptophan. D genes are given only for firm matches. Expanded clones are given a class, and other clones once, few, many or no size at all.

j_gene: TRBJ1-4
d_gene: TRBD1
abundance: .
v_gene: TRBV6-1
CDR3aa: CASSEGRTGLYEKLFF
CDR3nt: TGTGCCAGCAGTGAAGGACGGACAGGTCTTTATGAAAAACTGTTTTTT

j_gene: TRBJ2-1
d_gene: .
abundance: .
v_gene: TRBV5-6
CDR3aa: CASSLANLFGGALIEQFF
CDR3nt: TGTGCCAGCAGCTTGGCCAATCTCTTTGGGGGGGCCTTAATAGAGCAGTTCTTC

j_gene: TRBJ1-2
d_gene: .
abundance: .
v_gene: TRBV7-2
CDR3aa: CASSASGFYGYTF
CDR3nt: TGTGCCAGCAGCGCTTCAGGGTTCTATGGCTACACCTTC

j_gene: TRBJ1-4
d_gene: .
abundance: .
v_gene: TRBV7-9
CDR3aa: CASGKTAVNEKLFF
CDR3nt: TGTGCCAGCGGCAAAACGGCGGTTAATGAAAAACTGTTTTTT

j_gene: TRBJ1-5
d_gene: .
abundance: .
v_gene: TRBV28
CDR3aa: CASSVPTGGNQPQHF
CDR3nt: TGTGCCAGCAGTGTCCCGACAGGTGGAAATCAGCCCCAGCATTTT

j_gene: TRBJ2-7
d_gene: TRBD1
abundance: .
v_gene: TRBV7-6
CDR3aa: CASSLGTGGASYEQYF
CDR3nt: TGTGCCAGCAGCTTAGGGACAGGGGGCGCTTCCTACGAGCAGTACTTC

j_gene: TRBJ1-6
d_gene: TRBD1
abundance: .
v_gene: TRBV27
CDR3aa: CASSLTQGATDSPLHF
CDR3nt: TGTGCCAGCAGTTTGACACAGGGGGCCACAGATTCACCCCTCCACTTT

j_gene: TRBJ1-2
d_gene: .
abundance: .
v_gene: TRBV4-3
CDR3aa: CASSQDSSNYGYTF
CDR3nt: TGCGCCAGCAGCCAAGATAGCAGTAACTATGGCTACACCTTC

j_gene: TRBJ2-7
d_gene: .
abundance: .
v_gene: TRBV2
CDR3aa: CASSEYRGGYEQYF
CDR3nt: TGTGCCAGCAGTGAATATAGGGGGGGCTACGAGCAGTACTTC

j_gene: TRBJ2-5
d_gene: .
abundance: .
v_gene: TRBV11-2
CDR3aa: CASSPVGEETQYF
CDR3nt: TGTGCCAGCAGCCCGGTTGGTGAGGAGACCCAGTACTTC

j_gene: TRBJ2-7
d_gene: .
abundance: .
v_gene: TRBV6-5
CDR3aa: CASSPQGNYEQYF
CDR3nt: TGTGCCAGCAGCCCCCAGGGGAACTACGAGCAGTACTTC

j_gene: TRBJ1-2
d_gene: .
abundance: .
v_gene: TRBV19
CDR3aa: CASSTNPGDENYGYTF
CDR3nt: TGTGCCAGTAGTACAAATCCGGGAGACGAAAACTATGGCTACACCTTC

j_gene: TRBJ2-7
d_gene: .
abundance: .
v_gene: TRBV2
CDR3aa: CASSLGHSYEQYF
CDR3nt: TGTGCCAGCAGTTTGGGACATTCCTACGAGCAGTACTTC

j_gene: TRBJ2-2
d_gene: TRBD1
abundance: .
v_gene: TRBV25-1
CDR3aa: CASSEPDRDTGELFF
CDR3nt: TGTGCCAGCAGTGAACCGGACAGGGACACCGGGGAGCTGTTTTTT

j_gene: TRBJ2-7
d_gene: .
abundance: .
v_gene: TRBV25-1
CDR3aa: CASSGSASSYEQYF
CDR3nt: TGTGCCAGCAGTGGATCAGCGAGCTCCTACGAGCAGTACTTC

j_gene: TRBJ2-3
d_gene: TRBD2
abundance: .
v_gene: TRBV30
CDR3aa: CAWSNRMASGITDTQYF
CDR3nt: TGTGCCTGGAGTAACAGGATGGCTAGCGGTATCACAGATACGCAGTATTTT

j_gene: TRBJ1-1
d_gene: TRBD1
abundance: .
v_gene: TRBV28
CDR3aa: CASSRDRDVFGNTEAFF
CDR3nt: TGTGCCAGCAGCAGGGACAGGGACGTTTTCGGGAACACTGAAGCTTTCTTT

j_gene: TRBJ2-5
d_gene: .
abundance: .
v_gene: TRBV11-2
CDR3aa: CASSPVGNPSRETQYF
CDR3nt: TGTGCCAGCAGCCCAGTCGGGAACCCAAGTAGGGAGACCCAGTACTTC

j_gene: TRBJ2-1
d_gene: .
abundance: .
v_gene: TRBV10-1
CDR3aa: CASSAIPGRANEQFF
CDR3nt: TGCGCCAGCAGTGCAATACCGGGTCGAGCGAATGAGCAGTTCTTC

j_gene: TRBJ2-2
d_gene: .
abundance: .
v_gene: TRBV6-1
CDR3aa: CASSEAPSYTGELFF
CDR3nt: TGTGCCAGCAGTGAAGCGCCGAGTTACACCGGGGAGCTGTTTTTT

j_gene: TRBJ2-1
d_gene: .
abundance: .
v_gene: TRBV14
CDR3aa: CASSQESLVTGNEQFF
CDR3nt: TGTGCCAGCAGCCAAGAAAGCTTAGTCACAGGGAATGAGCAGTTCTTC

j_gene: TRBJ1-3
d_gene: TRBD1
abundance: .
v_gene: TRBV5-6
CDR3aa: CASSFYRGRNTIYF
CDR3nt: TGTGCCAGCAGCTTTTACAGGGGGAGAAACACCATATATTTT

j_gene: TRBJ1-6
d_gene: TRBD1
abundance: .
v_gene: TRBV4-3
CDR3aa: CASSQDWDRSISPLHF
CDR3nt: TGCGCCAGCAGCCAAGATTGGGACAGGTCGATTTCACCCCTCCACTTT

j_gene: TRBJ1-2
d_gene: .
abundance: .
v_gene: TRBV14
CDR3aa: CASSQTYGPYGYTF
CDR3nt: TGTGCCAGCAGCCAAACTTATGGGCCCTATGGCTACACCTTC

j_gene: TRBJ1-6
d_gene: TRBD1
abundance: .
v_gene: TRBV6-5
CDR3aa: CASSPSGTGASPLHF
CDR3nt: TGTGCCAGCAGTCCCTCCGGGACAGGGGCTTCACCCCTCCACTTT

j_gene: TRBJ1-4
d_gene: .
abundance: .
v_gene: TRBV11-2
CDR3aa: CASSLGVGPRSDEKLFF
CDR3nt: TGTGCCAGCAGCTTAGGGGTTGGGCCCCGGTCGGATGAAAAACTGTTTTTT

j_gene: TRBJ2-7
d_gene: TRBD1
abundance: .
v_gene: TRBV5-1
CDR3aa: CASSLRDRPSYEQYF
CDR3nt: TGCGCCAGCAGCTTGAGGGACAGGCCTTCCTACGAGCAGTACTTC

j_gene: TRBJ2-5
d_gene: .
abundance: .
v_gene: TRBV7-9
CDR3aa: CASSPSTSGETQYF
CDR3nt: TGTGCCAGCAGCCCTTCGACTAGTGGTGAGACCCAGTACTTC

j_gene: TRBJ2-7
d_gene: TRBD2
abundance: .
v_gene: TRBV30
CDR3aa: CAWGTSYYEQYF
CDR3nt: TGTGCCTGGGGGACTAGCTACTACGAGCAGTACTTC

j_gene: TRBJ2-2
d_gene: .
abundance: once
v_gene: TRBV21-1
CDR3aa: CASSKVAKAQDVRGQTNTGELFF
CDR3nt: TGTGCCAGCAGCAAAGTCGCTAAAGCGCAGGATGTAAGGGGACAGACGAACACCGGGGAGCTGTTTTTT

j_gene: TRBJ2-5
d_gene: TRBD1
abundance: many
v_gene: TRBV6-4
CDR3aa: CASSDATKLQGMHEETQYF
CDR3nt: TGTGCCAGCAGTGACGCGACCAAATTACAGGGGATGCACGAGGAGACCCAGTACTTC

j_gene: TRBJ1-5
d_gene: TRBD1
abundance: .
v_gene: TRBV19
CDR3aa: CASSMGGQGPSNQPQHF
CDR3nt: TGTGCCAGTAGTATGGGGGGACAGGGGCCTAGCAATCAGCCCCAGCATTTT

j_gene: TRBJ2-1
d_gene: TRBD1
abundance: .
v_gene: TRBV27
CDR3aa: CASSLSGQLYNEQFF
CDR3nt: TGTGCCAGCAGTTTATCGGGACAGCTTTACAATGAGCAGTTCTTC

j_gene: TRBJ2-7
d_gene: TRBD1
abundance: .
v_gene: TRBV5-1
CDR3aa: CASSLGTGGDYEQYF
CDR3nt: TGCGCCAGCAGCTTGGGGACAGGGGGTGACTACGAGCAGTACTTC

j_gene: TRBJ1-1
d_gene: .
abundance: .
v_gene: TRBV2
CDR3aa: CASSWTSNTEAFF
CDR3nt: TGTGCCAGCAGTTGGACAAGTAACACTGAAGCTTTCTTT

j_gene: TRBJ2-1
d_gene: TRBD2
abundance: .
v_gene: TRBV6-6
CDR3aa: CASSPLSGGINEQFF
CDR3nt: TGTGCCAGCAGCCCACTAAGCGGGGGGATAAATGAGCAGTTCTTC

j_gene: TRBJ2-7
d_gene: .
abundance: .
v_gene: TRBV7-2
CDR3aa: CASSFGSGEAEQYF
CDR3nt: TGTGCCAGCAGCTTCGGTAGTGGGGAGGCGGAGCAGTACTTC

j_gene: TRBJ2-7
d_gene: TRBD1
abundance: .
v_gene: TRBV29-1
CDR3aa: CSVAGQGADEQYF
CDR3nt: TGCAGCGTCGCGGGACAGGGGGCGGACGAGCAGTACTTC

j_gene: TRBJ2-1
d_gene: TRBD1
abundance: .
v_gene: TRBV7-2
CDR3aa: CASSTTGWEQFF
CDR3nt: TGTGCCAGCAGCACGACAGGGTGGGAGCAGTTCTTC

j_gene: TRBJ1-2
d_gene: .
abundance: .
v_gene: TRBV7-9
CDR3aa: CASISSKTGYDGYTF
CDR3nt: TGTGCCAGCATCTCCTCAAAAACAGGGTACGATGGCTACACCTTC

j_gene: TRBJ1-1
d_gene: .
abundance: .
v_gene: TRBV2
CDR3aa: CASRHPVGGTEAFF
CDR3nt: TGTGCCAGCAGGCACCCGGTGGGGGGCACTGAAGCTTTCTTT

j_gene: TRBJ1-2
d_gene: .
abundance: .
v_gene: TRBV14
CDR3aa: CASSQDPDRHGYTF
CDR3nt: TGTGCCAGCAGCCAAGATCCGGACAGACATGGCTACACCTTC

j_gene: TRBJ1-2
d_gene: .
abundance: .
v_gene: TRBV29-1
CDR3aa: CSVEDRGSYGYTF
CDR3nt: TGCAGCGTTGAAGATCGCGGCAGTTATGGCTACACCTTC

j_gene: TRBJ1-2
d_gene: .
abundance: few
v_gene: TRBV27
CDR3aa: CASSLSSRGLNYGYTF
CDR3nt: TGTGCCAGCAGTTTATCGAGCAGGGGACTAAACTATGGCTACACCTTC

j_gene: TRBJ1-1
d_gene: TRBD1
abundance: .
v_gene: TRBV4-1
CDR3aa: CASSQGLDREDTEAFF
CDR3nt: TGCGCCAGCAGCCAAGGACTGGACAGGGAGGACACTGAAGCTTTCTTT

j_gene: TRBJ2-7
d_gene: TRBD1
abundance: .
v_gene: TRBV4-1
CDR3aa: CASSQDDHRGPYEQYF
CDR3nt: TGCGCCAGCAGCCAAGATGATCACAGGGGCCCCTACGAGCAGTACTTC

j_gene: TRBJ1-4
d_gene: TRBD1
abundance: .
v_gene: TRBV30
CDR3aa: CAWASGTGSEKLFF
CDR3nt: TGTGCCTGGGCTTCCGGGACAGGTAGTGAAAAACTGTTTTTT

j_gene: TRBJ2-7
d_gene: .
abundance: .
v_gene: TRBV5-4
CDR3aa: CASSSLGGTNAYEQYF
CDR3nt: TGTGCCAGCAGCTCCCTAGGCGGGACCAATGCCTACGAGCAGTACTTC

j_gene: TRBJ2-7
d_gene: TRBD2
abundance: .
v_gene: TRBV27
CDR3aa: CASSSGTSDYEQYF
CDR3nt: TGTGCCAGCAGTTCCGGGACTAGCGACTACGAGCAGTACTTC

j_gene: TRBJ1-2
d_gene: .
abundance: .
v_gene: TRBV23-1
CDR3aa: CASILDRTYGYTF
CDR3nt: .

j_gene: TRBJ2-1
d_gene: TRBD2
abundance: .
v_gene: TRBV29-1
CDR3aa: CSVRRGDYNEQFF
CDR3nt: TGCAGCGTGCGTCGGGGGGACTACAATGAGCAGTTCTTC